This is a list of T cell receptor beta chains from one sample in a study of cytomegalovirus exposure and HLA in healthy donors. Using immunoSEQ multiplex PCR, the repertoire was profiled, and TCRdb retains in-frame clones only, with some absent. The table lists more than 130,000 clones, about 90% of them singletons, with 7.9% in the top ten. The source material was PBMCs. The receptor source for this set is a woman aged 18-29 years in good health and CMV-seropositive. The CDR3 runs from the conserved cysteine through the conserved F or W. Each record gives: D gene, clone size, J gene, CDR3 length, V gene, CDR3 protein, CDR3 DNA. A D gene is named only where the DNA matches it firmly. Rows may omit the clone size; those that give it use once, few, many or a size class.

d_gene: TRBD1; abundance: NA; j_gene: TRBJ2-5; len: 13; v_gene: TRBV2; CDR3aa: CASSADRAETQYF; CDR3nt: TGTGCCAGCAGTGCCGACAGGGCGGAGACCCAGTACTTC
d_gene: TRBD2; abundance: NA; j_gene: TRBJ2-3; len: 14; v_gene: TRBV27; CDR3aa: CASSLAGCTDTQYF; CDR3nt: TGTGCCAGCAGTCTAGCGGGATGCACAGATACGCAGTATTTT
d_gene: TRBD1; abundance: NA; j_gene: TRBJ2-7; len: 16; v_gene: TRBV10-3; CDR3aa: CAIRSRSGTASYEQYF; CDR3nt: TGTGCCATCAGATCTCGCTCCGGGACAGCCTCCTACGAGCAGTACTTC
d_gene: NA; abundance: NA; j_gene: TRBJ2-5; len: 12; v_gene: TRBV7-9; CDR3aa: CASRPGLETQYF; CDR3nt: TGTGCCAGCAGACCAGGGCTGGAGACCCAGTACTTC
d_gene: TRBD1; abundance: NA; j_gene: TRBJ1-5; len: 16; v_gene: TRBV28; CDR3aa: CASSLPGQGLNQPQHF; CDR3nt: TGTGCCAGCAGTCTCCCGGGACAGGGGCTCAATCAGCCCCAGCATTTT
d_gene: NA; abundance: NA; j_gene: TRBJ1-4; len: 12; v_gene: TRBV28; CDR3aa: CATTGRGEKLFF; CDR3nt: TGTGCCACCACAGGGAGGGGAGAAAAACTGTTTTTT
d_gene: TRBD1; abundance: NA; j_gene: TRBJ1-2; len: 13; v_gene: TRBV6-4; CDR3aa: CASSATGVYGYTF; CDR3nt: TGTGCCAGCAGCGCCACAGGGGTCTATGGCTACACCTTC
d_gene: TRBD1; abundance: NA; j_gene: TRBJ2-5; len: 14; v_gene: TRBV12-5; CDR3aa: CASGMGTAEATQYF; CDR3nt: TGTGCTAGTGGTATGGGGACAGCGGAGGCGACCCAGTACTTC
d_gene: TRBD1; abundance: NA; j_gene: TRBJ2-5; len: 16; v_gene: TRBV5-4; CDR3aa: CASSAAGTAPRETQYF; CDR3nt: TGTGCCAGCAGCGCCGCCGGGACAGCGCCTAGAGAGACCCAGTACTTC
d_gene: NA; abundance: NA; j_gene: TRBJ2-2; len: 15; v_gene: TRBV28; CDR3aa: CASSLGQTNTGELFF; CDR3nt: TGTGCCAGCAGTTTAGGGCAGACGAACACCGGGGAGCTGTTTTTT
d_gene: NA; abundance: NA; j_gene: TRBJ2-7; len: 14; v_gene: TRBV5-1; CDR3aa: CASSLGSPPYEQYF; CDR3nt: TGCGCCAGCAGCTTGGGAAGCCCCCCCTACGAGCAGTACTTC
d_gene: TRBD2; abundance: NA; j_gene: TRBJ2-5; len: 15; v_gene: TRBV5-1; CDR3aa: CASSLQHLGGETQYF; CDR3nt: TGCGCCAGCAGCTTGCAACACCTGGGGGGGGAGACCCAGTACTTC
d_gene: NA; abundance: NA; j_gene: TRBJ2-5; len: 14; v_gene: TRBV4-2; CDR3aa: CASSQAQGQETQYF; CDR3nt: TGTGCCAGCAGCCAAGCACAGGGCCAAGAGACCCAGTACTTC
d_gene: TRBD1; abundance: NA; j_gene: TRBJ2-1; len: 16; v_gene: TRBV7-7; CDR3aa: CASSLTLGDRWNEQFF; CDR3nt: TGTGCTAGCAGCCTCACCCTAGGGGACAGGTGGAATGAGCAGTTCTTC
d_gene: NA; abundance: NA; j_gene: TRBJ1-1; len: 13; v_gene: TRBV28; CDR3aa: CASKGLRNTEAFF; CDR3nt: TGTGCCAGCAAGGGGTTGCGGAACACTGAAGCTTTCTTT
d_gene: NA; abundance: once; j_gene: TRBJ2-7; len: 12; v_gene: TRBV28; CDR3aa: CASREQGTEQYF; CDR3nt: TGTGCCAGCAGGGAACAGGGAACCGAGCAGTACTTC
d_gene: NA; abundance: NA; j_gene: TRBJ2-1; len: 13; v_gene: TRBV2; CDR3aa: CASRDEGVNEQFF; CDR3nt: TGTGCCAGCAGGGATGAGGGTGTAAATGAGCAGTTCTTC
d_gene: NA; abundance: NA; j_gene: TRBJ2-3; len: 13; v_gene: TRBV28; CDR3aa: CASSLPQVDTQYF; CDR3nt: TGTGCCAGCAGTTTACCCCAGGTCGATACGCAGTATTTT
d_gene: NA; abundance: NA; j_gene: TRBJ2-5; len: 14; v_gene: TRBV5-1; CDR3aa: CASSLVSTQETQYF; CDR3nt: TGCGCCAGCAGCTTGGTGTCTACTCAAGAGACCCAGTACTTC
d_gene: TRBD1; abundance: NA; j_gene: TRBJ1-5; len: 15; v_gene: TRBV5-1; CDR3aa: CASSTGQGGNQPQHF; CDR3nt: TGCGCCAGCAGCACCGGCCAGGGGGGCAATCAGCCCCAGCATTTT